This T cell receptor (beta chain) appears in the sequencing data of a study of PD-1 blockade in classical Hodgkin lymphoma. Regarding this clone: Its cognate antigen is unknown.

Profiling relied on immunoSEQ multiplex PCR, and the TCRdb table lists in-frame clones only, not all of them. The sample lists nearly 55,000 clones, more than 65% occurring once. Study observations and caveats: Complete responders' baseline diversity resembled that of newly diagnosed patients. Relapsed/refractory patients reportedly had the lowest baseline TCR diversity, below newly diagnosed patients, who were below healthy donors. No one has yet defined what causes the repertoire differences, which may be disease activity or prior therapy. Any patient who commenced nivolumab under 1 year after ASCT was excluded.

The germline gives CDR1 SEHNR, CDR2 FQNEAQ (reference sequence). This CDR3 has 14 amino acids. V gave up 3 bases and J gave up 5 bases, with 13 bases separating them. Following autologous stem cell transplantation, relapse occurred in every patient, and exposure to brentuximab vedotin varied. The source of this sequence is a human donor with classical Hodgkin lymphoma. The J gene is TRBJ2-5, the V gene TRBV7-9; perhaps TRBD2 as D (6 bases). Material: peripheral blood mononuclear cells (PBMCs), obtained at baseline. CDR3 sequence: CASSFTREWETQYF. The CDR3 DNA follows: TGTGCCAGCAGCTTTACCCGGGAGTGGGAGACCCAGTACTTC.